This T cell receptor beta chain was observed in a study of blood T cell repertoires in COVID-19. Across the whole study: Acute and convalescent COVID-19 specimens originated in the United States, Italy and Spain.

V lost 7 bases and J lost 3, with 16 bases in between. The CDR3 has 15 amino acids. CDR1 and CDR2 (germline): MNHEY, SVGAGI. As originally analysed: Amplification of reference gene primers provided the estimated nucleated cell counts. Libraries were prepared by immunoSEQ multiplex PCR; TCRdb keeps only in-frame clonotypes and omits some of them. D and trimming come from the DNA, and the V and J calls and clone size come from that table. Of roughly 190,000 clones listed, approximately 94% are singletons. The Seattle patients joined while their infection was active and were tracked longitudinally afterward.

This clonotype originated in a man younger than 45 with COVID-19, enrolled during active disease. Sequenced sample: peripheral blood. The genes are TRBV6-5 and TRBJ2-1, with a possible D match to TRBD1 (6 bases). The CDR3 bases are TGTGCCAGCAACAGCCGGACAGTTATCTACAATGAGCAGTTCTTC. Amino acid sequence: CASNSRTVIYNEQFF.